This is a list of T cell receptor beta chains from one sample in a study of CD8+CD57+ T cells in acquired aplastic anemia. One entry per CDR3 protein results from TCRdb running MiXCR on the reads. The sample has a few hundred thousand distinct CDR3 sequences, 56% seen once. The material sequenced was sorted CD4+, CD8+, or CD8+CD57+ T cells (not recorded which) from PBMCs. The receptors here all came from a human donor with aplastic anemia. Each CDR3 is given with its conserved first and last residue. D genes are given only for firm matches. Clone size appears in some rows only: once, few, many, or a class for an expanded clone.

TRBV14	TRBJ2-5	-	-	CASSQGSTLYGTQYF	TGCGCCAGCAGCCAAGGTTCCACCCTCTATGGGACCCAGTACTTC
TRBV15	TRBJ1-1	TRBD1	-	CATSRDEGAAFF	TGTGCCACCAGCAGAGATGAGGGGGCGGCTTTCTTT
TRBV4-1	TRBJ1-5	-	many	CASSLDQYSNQPQHF	TGCGCCAGCAGCCTTGACCAGTATAGCAATCAGCCCCAGCATTTT
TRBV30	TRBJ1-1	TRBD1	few	CAWRRGQGNTEAFF	TGTGCCTGGAGACGGGGACAGGGGAACACTGAAGCTTTCTTT
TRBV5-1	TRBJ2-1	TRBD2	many	CASSPIGSGVRREQFF	TGCGCCAGCAGCCCCATAGGGAGCGGGGTTAGGCGGGAGCAGTTCTTC
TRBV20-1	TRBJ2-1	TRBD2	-	CSARSSGRAHEQFF	TGCAGTGCTAGATCTAGCGGGAGGGCACATGAGCAGTTCTTC
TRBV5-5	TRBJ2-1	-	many	CASSLGLGSYNEQFF	TGTGCCAGCAGCTTGGGACTAGGCTCGTACAATGAGCAGTTCTTC
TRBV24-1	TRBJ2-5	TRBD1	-	CATSDSSTGQETQYF	TGTGCCACCAGTGATTCCTCGACAGGGCAAGAGACCCAGTACTTC
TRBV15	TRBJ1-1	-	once	CATSRVNTGAFF	TGTGCCACCAGCAGAGTGAACACTGGAGCTTTCTTT
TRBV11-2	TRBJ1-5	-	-	CASTDRFSNQPQHF	TGTGCCAGCACTGACAGGTTTAGCAATCAGCCCCAGCATTTT